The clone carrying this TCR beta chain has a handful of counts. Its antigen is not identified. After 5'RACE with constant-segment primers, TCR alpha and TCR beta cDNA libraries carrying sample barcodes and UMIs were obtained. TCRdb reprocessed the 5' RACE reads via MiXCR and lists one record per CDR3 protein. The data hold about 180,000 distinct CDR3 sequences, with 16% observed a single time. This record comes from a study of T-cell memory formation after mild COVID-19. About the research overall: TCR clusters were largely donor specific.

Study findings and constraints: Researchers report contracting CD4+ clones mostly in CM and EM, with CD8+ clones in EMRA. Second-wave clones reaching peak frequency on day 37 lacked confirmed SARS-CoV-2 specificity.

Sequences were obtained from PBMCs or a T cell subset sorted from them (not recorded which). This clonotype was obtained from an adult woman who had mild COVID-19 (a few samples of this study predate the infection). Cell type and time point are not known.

The CDR3 is CSARARPGQGITQYF. For the CDR3, the DNA is TGCAGTGCTAGAGCTAGGCCGGGACAGGGGATTACGCAGTATTTT. This chain joins TRBV20-1 and TRBJ2-3; 10 positions match TRBD1. The CDR3 has 15 amino acids. Germline-derived CDR1 and CDR2 are DFQATT and SNEGSKA (reference sequence). Trimming at V came to 1 base and at J to 8 bases, leaving 9 bases not matched to a gene.